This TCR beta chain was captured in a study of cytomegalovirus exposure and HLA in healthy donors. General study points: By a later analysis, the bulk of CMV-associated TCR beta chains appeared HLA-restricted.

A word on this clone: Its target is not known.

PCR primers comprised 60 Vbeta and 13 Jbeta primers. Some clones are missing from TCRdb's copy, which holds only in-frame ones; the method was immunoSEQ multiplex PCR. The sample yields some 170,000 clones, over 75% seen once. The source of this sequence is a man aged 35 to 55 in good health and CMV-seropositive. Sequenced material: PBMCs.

CDR3 coding DNA: TGTGCCAGCAGCCTCTGGGGGGGGCGCACAGATACGCAGTATTTT. Protein product: CASSLWGGRTDTQYF. This rearrangement joins TRBV5-4 to TRBJ2-3; tentatively, D is TRBD2 (7 bases). Germline CDR1 and CDR2: SGHNT and YYREEE (reference sequence). This CDR3 region has 15 residues. Trimming removed 4 bases from V and 1 base from J, with 13 bases in between.